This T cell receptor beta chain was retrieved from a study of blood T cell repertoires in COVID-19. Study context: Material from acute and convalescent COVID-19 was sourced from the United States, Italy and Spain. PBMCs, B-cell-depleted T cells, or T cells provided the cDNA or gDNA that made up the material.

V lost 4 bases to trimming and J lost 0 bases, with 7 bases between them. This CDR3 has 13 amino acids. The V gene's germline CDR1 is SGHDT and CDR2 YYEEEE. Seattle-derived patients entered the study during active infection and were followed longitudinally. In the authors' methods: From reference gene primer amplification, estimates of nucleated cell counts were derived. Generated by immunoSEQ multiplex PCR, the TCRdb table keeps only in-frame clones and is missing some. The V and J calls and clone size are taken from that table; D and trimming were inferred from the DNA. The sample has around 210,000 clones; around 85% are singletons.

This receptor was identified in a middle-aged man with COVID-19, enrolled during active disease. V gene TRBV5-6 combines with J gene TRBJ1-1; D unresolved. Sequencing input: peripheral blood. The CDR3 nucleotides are TGTGCCAGCAGCATCGTTATGAACACTGAAGCTTTCTTT. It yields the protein CASSIVMNTEAFF.